These T cell receptor beta chains were read from a single sample in a study of T cell changes during pregnancy in multiple sclerosis. Method: immunoSEQ multiplex PCR; TCRdb's copy keeps in-frame clones and lacks some. The sample lists under 90,000 clones, 92% occurring once. The specimen comprised peripheral blood, sampled after pregnancy. These receptors were taken from a female donor in good health, enrolled as a control in a pregnancy study. Both conserved end residues are part of each CDR3. The D gene is left open where the match is weak. Part of the rows lack a size; the others show once, few, many or a class for expanded clones.

TRBD1	TRBV7-8	NA	TRBJ2-7	TGTGCCAGCAGCACCCCCGGACAGGGGCTCCCCTACGAGCAGTACTTC	CASSTPGQGLPYEQYF
TRBD1	TRBV11-2	NA	TRBJ2-1	TGTGCCAGCAGCTTAGGGTGGAGGACAGGGAGCTCCTACAATGAGCAGTTCTTC	CASSLGWRTGSSYNEQFF
NA	TRBV6-5	NA	TRBJ2-7	TGTGCCAGCAGTTACGGTAGAGCGAGTGAGCAGTACTTC	CASSYGRASEQYF
NA	TRBV27	NA	TRBJ1-2	TGTGCCAGCAGTTTAAGACACCCAGCTAACTATGGCTACACCTTC	CASSLRHPANYGYTF
TRBD1	TRBV5-1	NA	TRBJ2-7	TGCGCCAGCGGACCGACAGGGGGCATTTCAGGGGAGCAGTACTTC	CASGPTGGISGEQYF
TRBD2	TRBV7-9	NA	TRBJ2-3	TGTGCCAGCAGCTCCGGACTAGCGGGGCGCACAGATACGCAGTATTTT	CASSSGLAGRTDTQYF
NA	TRBV19	NA	TRBJ1-2	TGTGCCAGTAGTCCAGGGGAAGGCTACACCTTC	CASSPGEGYTF
TRBD2	TRBV7-8	once	TRBJ2-3	TGTGCCAGCAGCTTAGACTCTAGCGGGATATCAGATACGCAGTATTTT	CASSLDSSGISDTQYF
TRBD1	TRBV19	NA	TRBJ1-6	TGTGCCAGTAGCCAGGGGGTTTTTAATTCACCCCTCCACTTT	CASSQGVFNSPLHF
NA	TRBV28	NA	TRBJ1-6	TGTGCCAGCAGCCCGCCGGGGGGCGGGTATAATTCACCCCTCCACTTT	CASSPPGGGYNSPLHF
TRBD1	TRBV5-6	NA	TRBJ1-4	TGTGCCAGCAGCCTCCGGGACAGGGTGTCTGAAAAACTGTTTTTT	CASSLRDRVSEKLFF